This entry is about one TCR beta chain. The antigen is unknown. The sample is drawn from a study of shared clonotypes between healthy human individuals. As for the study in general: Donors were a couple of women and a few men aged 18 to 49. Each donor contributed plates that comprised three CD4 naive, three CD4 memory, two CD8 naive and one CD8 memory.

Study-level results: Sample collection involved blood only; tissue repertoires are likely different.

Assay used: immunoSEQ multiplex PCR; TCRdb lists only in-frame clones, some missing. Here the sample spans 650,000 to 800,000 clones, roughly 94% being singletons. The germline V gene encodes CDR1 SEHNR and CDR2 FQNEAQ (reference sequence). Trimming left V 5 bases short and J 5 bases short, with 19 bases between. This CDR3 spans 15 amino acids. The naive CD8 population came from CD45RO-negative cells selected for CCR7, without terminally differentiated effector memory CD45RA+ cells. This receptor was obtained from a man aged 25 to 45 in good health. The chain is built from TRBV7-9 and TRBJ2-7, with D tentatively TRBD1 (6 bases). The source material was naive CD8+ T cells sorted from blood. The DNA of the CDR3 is TGTGCCAGCAGCCCCAGCCCGGGACATCCGAACGAGCAGTACTTC. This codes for CASSPSPGHPNEQYF.